Here is one T cell receptor beta chain with its context. These data belong to a study of blood T cell repertoires in COVID-19. Across the whole study: Material from acute and convalescent COVID-19 was sourced from the United States, Italy and Spain. The cDNA or gDNA used as material had been derived from T cells, B-cell-depleted T cells, or PBMCs.

TCRdb keeps only in-frame clones here, not all; method: immunoSEQ multiplex PCR. The sample holds some 87,000 clones, 84% seen once. The clonotype comes from a human donor in a cohort sampled during active COVID-19. The sequenced material came from peripheral blood.

CDR3 bases: TGCGCCAGCAGCTTGGCAGTAGCCCGAAATGAGCAGTTCTTC. This sequence encodes CASSLAVARNEQFF. The chain links TRBV5-1 to TRBJ2-1; D gene ambiguous. Germline V lookup: CDR1 SGHRS, CDR2 YFSETQ. V shed 0 bases and J shed 7 bases, with 11 bases lying between them. This CDR3 is built from 14 residues.